This T cell receptor beta chain is from a study of cytomegalovirus exposure and HLA in healthy donors. Sequencing was performed with immunoSEQ multiplex PCR; in TCRdb, only in-frame clones are kept and a portion is missing. There are about 160,000 clones in the sample; roughly nine tenths occur only once, and 4% to 4.5% lies in the top ten. This clone was seen a handful of times. Sequenced input: PBMCs. This clonotype originated in a man aged 18-30 years in good health and CMV-seropositive.

The CDR3 nucleotides read TGCGCCAGCAGCCAAGTAGGACTGGACTCCTACGAGCAGTACTTC. Translation: CASSQVGLDSYEQYF. The genes are TRBV4-1 and TRBJ2-7; tentatively, D is TRBD2 (5 bases). The V gene's germline CDR1 is MGHRA and CDR2 YSYEKL. V lost 1 base and J lost 0, with 10 bases in between. There are 15 residues in the CDR3.